The 6 T cell receptor beta chains in this list originate from one sample, sequenced in a study of blood T cell repertoires in COVID-19. Clones were read by immunoSEQ multiplex PCR, and TCRdb kept only the in-frame ones, dropping some. The repertoire holds about 480,000 clones, with about 89% as singletons. The sample was peripheral blood. All receptors derive from a woman in her 50s with COVID-19, enrolled during active disease.

J is TRBJ1-4 and V is TRBV5-1, with 7 bases fitting TRBD1. V was clipped by 4 bases and J by 4 bases; unmatched bases: 7. CDR3 length equals 15 residues. The germline V gene encodes CDR1 SGHRS and CDR2 YFSETQ. CDR3 region: CASSLYRGDNEKLFF. CDR3 in DNA: TGCGCCAGCAGCCTCTACAGGGGAGATAATGAAAAACTGTTTTTT.

The chain recombines TRBV6-6 with TRBJ2-3; 10 bases match TRBD1. V shed 8 bases, J shed 5 bases, and the junction held 7 bases outside the gene matches. The germline V gene has CDR1 MNHNY and CDR2 SVGAGI (reference sequence). The CDR3 extends over 14 amino acids. The CDR3 DNA reads as TGTGCCAGCTCCCCGGGACAGGGGATAGATACGCAGTATTTT. This codes for CASSPGQGIDTQYF.

The chain carries TRBV15 and TRBJ2-7; tentative D call: TRBD2 (6 bases). CDR3 length: 15 amino acids. The V end lost 0 bases, the J end lost 0 bases, and 9 bases lay between the germline ends. Germline loops: CDR1 LNHNV, CDR2 YYDKDF (reference sequence). The CDR3 DNA sequence: TGTGCCACCAGCAGAGATAGCGGTAGCTCCTACGAGCAGTACTTC. Translated: CATSRDSGSSYEQYF.

The rearrangement uses TRBV5-8 and TRBJ1-5; D unresolved. V was shortened by 3 bases and J by 4 bases, with 17 bases between the two germline ends. The CDR3 has 16 amino acids. Germline lookup yields CDR1 SGHTS and CDR2 YDEGEE. The CDR3 region has the DNA TGTGCCAGCAGCTCCCCGACACCCACGGGAAATCAGCCCCAGCATTTT. It translates to CASSSPTPTGNQPQHF.

This chain uses TRBV5-1 with TRBJ2-7, with a weak D call TRBD2 (6 bases). Germline-derived CDR1 and CDR2 are SGHRS and YFSETQ. The V gene lost 0 bases and the J gene lost 1 base, with 11 bases spanning the gap. The CDR3 is 15 residues long. CDR3 nucleotides: TGCGCCAGCAGCTTGGGATACGGGAGATCCTACGAGCAGTACTTC. Protein: CASSLGYGRSYEQYF.

This clone came up once. The CDR3 bases are TGCAGCGTCCCCACCGGGCGGGGGCCCGGCTACACCTTC. Its translation: CSVPTGRGPGYTF. V gene TRBV29-1 combines with J gene TRBJ1-2; TRBD1 might be the D (6 bases). This CDR3 has 13 residues. Trimming took 6 bases from V and 8 from J, leaving 19 bases between them. Germline CDR1 and CDR2: SQVTM and ANQGSEA.